This TCR beta chain was identified in a study of cytomegalovirus exposure and HLA in healthy donors. Study-level points and caveats: For presence/absence analyses, sequencing depth was assumed to be roughly uniform across donors. CMV serostatus stood as the only immune exposure information on hand.

In regard to this clone: The antigen remains unidentified.

CDR3 length: 14 amino acids. The germline V and J ends were trimmed by 7 bases and 3 bases, with 15 bases remaining between them. CDR1 is ENHRY and CDR2 is SYGVKD in the germline V gene. This PCR relied on a set of 60 Vbeta primers and 13 Jbeta primers. In the study's own analysis: A follow-up analysis tallied around 80 million unique TCR beta chains, approximately 11 million shared. The repertoire was sequenced with immunoSEQ multiplex PCR; TCRdb's copy has only in-frame clones and lacks some. That table is the source of V, J and clone size, and D and trimming were worked out from the DNA. The profile shows roughly 130,000 clones, 66% of them singletons.

The source of this sequence is a woman in her fifties or sixties in good health and CMV-seronegative. This sequence joins TRBV10-3 and TRBJ1-1, with a possible D match to TRBD1 (5 bases). The specimen was PBMCs. The DNA for the CDR3 is TGTGCCATCAAGCGATCGGGGGGGGACACTGAAGCTTTCTTT. Translating it yields CAIKRSGGDTEAFF.